The table lists the clone carrying this T cell receptor (beta chain) with a few counts. Its antigen is still unknown. This entry is derived from a study of T cell responses to AZD1222 COVID-19 vaccine. Findings and limits, study-wide: Seropositive status at baseline applied to only five to seven AZD1222 recipients.

Sequenced by immunoSEQ multiplex PCR; TCRdb stores in-frame clones only, minus some. The sample lists just under 75,000 clones, over 70% occurring once. The receptor's source is an adult who received the AZD1222 COVID-19 vaccine. Specimen: peripheral blood, collected 28 days after the second AZD1222 dose.

CDR3 region: CASSFQGLAGNTIYF. Written as DNA, the CDR3 is TGTGCCAGCAGTTTTCAGGGATTAGCTGGAAACACCATATATTTT. The rearrangement joins TRBV28 to TRBJ1-3; D is possibly TRBD1 (5 bases). This CDR3 has 15 amino acids. V shed 3 bases and J shed 2 bases, with 11 bases lying between them. Germline V CDR1 and CDR2: MDHEN, SYDVKM.